The clone carrying this T cell receptor beta chain was detected many times. With around 490 ng total RNA as template and a constant-region primer, TCR beta cDNA was made. Nested multiplex PCR, run for three rounds with slightly modified ARM-PCR, yielded TCR beta libraries. The first two PCR rounds, approximately 11 cycles each, used TRBV1-TRBV30 forward primers and a C-beta reverse primer. TCRdb independently ran MiXCR on the multiplex PCR reads; one entry per CDR3 protein. Here the sample spans roughly 78,000 distinct CDR3 sequences, 70% to 75% being singletons. For each extraction, RNA and DNA were obtained together from about 21-30 mg of unsorted bulk tissue. These data are taken from a study of tumor-infiltrating lymphocytes in primary liver carcinoma. The CDR3 spans 15 residues. V gave up 1 base and J gave up 1 base; unmatched junction bases: 1. The germline V gene has CDR1 MDHEN and CDR2 SYDVKM.

The rearrangement uses TRBV28 and TRBJ2-3; 8 bases line up with TRBD1. Sequencing was carried out using liver tumor tissue from sampling region 4. The subset was: tumor region T4, right-lateral pole. The source of this sequence is a woman in her fifties or sixties with primary liver carcinoma and hepatitis B virus infection. The chain's CDR3 is CASSLSTGGTDTQYF. In DNA form, the CDR3 reads TGTGCCAGCAGTTTATCGACAGGGGGCACAGATACGCAGTATTTT.